The entry below gives a single TCR beta chain sequence along with its context. Per the original methods: Reference gene primer amplification gave nucleated cell count estimates. The repertoire was sequenced with immunoSEQ multiplex PCR; TCRdb's copy has only in-frame clones and lacks some. The V and J calls and clone size were taken over from that table, and D and trimming were inferred from the DNA. The table includes under 150,000 clones, around four fifths detected once. The entry originates in a study of blood T cell repertoires in COVID-19. Overall study: The United States, Italy and Spain provided the acute and convalescent COVID-19 samples. The cDNA or gDNA used as material had been derived from T cells, B-cell-depleted T cells, or PBMCs.

Germline V gene lookup returns CDR1 LNHDA and CDR2 SQIVND (reference sequence). The CDR3 extends over 13 amino acids. Deletions cut 6 bases from V and 12 bases from J, with 18 bases between. The sequencing input was peripheral blood. The chain is built from TRBV19 and TRBJ2-1, with a possible D match to TRBD1 (5 bases). The TCR comes from a woman aged 40 to 49 with acute or convalescent COVID-19. The chain's CDR3 is CASRETALRGQFF. The CDR3 DNA is TGTGCCAGTAGGGAGACAGCTCTAAGGGGGCAGTTCTTC.